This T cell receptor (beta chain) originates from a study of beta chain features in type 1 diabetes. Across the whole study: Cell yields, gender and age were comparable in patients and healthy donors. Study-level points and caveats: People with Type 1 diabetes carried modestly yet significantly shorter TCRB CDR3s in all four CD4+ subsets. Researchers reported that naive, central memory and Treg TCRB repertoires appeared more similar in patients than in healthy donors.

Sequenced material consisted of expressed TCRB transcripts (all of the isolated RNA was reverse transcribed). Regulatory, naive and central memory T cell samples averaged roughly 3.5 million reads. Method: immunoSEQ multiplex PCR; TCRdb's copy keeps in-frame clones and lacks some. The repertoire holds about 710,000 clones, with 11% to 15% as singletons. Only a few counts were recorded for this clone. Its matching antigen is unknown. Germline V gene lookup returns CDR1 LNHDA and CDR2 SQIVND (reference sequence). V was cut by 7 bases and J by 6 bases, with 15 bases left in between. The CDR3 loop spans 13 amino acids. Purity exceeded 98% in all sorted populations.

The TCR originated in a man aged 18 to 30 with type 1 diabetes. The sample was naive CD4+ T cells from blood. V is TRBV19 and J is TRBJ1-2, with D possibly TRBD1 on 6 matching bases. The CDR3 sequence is CASTPADRNGYTF. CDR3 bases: TGTGCCAGTACCCCAGCAGACAGGAATGGCTACACCTTC.